This T cell receptor beta chain was sequenced during a study of PD-1 blockade in classical Hodgkin lymphoma. As for the study in general: Patients were treated with nivolumab at 3 mg/kg, and this was given intravenously every 2 weeks.

Study-level points and caveats: CD4+ but not CD8+ TCR diversity rose significantly by C4D1.

V was trimmed by 1 base and J by 6 bases, leaving 19 bases between them. Germline assignment: CDR1 SGHAT and CDR2 FQNNGV. CDR3 size: 16 residues. Clones were sequenced by immunoSEQ multiplex PCR, and TCRdb holds only the in-frame ones, with some missing. The profile covers 50,000 to 75,000 clones, with 88% appearing a single time and under 15% taken by the ten largest. With no exception, relapse followed autologous stem cell transplantation in all patients, and brentuximab vedotin exposure varied. When best responses were assessed, they were complete response, partial response or progressive disease. Concerning this clone itself: Its antigen is unknown.

The TCR was taken from a human donor with classical Hodgkin lymphoma. This specimen consisted of peripheral blood mononuclear cells (PBMCs), obtained at baseline. V gene TRBV11-2 combines with J gene TRBJ2-7; D might be TRBD1 (6 bases). DNA of the CDR3: TGTGCCAGCAGCTTAGCGGGTGGGGGCGCTTCGGGCGAGCAGTACTTC. This gives the protein CASSLAGGGASGEQYF.